These 15 T cell receptor beta chains were all obtained from the same sample, sequenced in a study of neurological immune-mediated disorders. One entry per CDR3 protein, called by TCRdb with MiXCR from the 5' RACE reads. Here the sample spans 55,000 to 70,000 distinct CDR3 sequences, 9.5% to 12% being singletons. Time point indicated: longitudinal time-point 1 (baseline). Material for sequencing was PBMCs. These TCRs come from a male donor with HTLV-1-associated myelopathy (HAM/TSP).

This clonotype was detected ten times or more. The chain has TRBV4-3 and TRBJ2-7, with D possibly being TRBD2 (5 bases). V shed 0 bases and J shed 0 bases, with 9 bases lying between them. The CDR3 loop spans 15 amino acids. The germline V gene encodes CDR1 LGHNA and CDR2 YSLEER. CDR3 amino acids: CASSQETGFSYEQYF. CDR3 nucleotides: TGCGCCAGCAGCCAAGAGACGGGATTCTCCTACGAGCAGTACTTC.

This clonotype was counted at least ten times. V is TRBV27 and J is TRBJ2-3; D possibly corresponds to TRBD1 (6 bases). Trimming removed 0 bases from V and 8 bases from J, with 12 bases in between. Germline CDR1 MNHEY, CDR2 SMNVEV (reference sequence). CDR3 size: 14 residues. The CDR3, as DNA: TGTGCCAGCAGTTTATCAGGGACACAGGGTACGCAGTATTTT. Its protein is CASSLSGTQGTQYF.

This clonotype has at least ten counts. This sequence joins TRBV5-1 and TRBJ2-7; 10 nucleotides align to TRBD1. This CDR3 is built from 17 residues. The germline CDR1 and CDR2 sequences are SGHRS and YFSETQ. V trimming: 3 bases; J trimming: 4 bases; junction bases outside the gene matches: 13. CDR3 sequence: CASSSPGQGIPGYEQYF. In DNA, the CDR3 is TGCGCCAGCAGCTCCCCGGGACAGGGGATACCCGGGTACGAGCAGTACTTC.

In its sample, this clonotype was seen many times. V is TRBV5-1 and J is TRBJ1-6; D perhaps matches TRBD1 (5 bases). The CDR3 runs 15 residues. Per germline, CDR1 SGHRS and CDR2 YFSETQ. V was shortened by 0 bases and J by 5 bases, with 9 bases between the two germline ends. DNA for the CDR3: TGCGCCAGCAGCTTGGAACCGGGACATAATTCACCCCTCCACTTT. Translating it yields CASSLEPGHNSPLHF.

In its sample, this clonotype was seen many times. The chain carries TRBV6-1 and TRBJ2-3; 10 bases are shared with TRBD2. The CDR3 runs 15 residues. Germline trimming cut 8 bases from V and 6 bases from J; bases unmatched to any gene: 11. Germline CDR1 MNHNS, CDR2 SASEGT. DNA for the CDR3: TGTGCCAGCCCCGAGGCTAGCGGGGGCTGGGATACGCAGTATTTT. It yields the protein CASPEASGGWDTQYF.

Ten or more counts support this clonotype. The chain couples TRBV5-1 to TRBJ1-3, with D hard to call. CDR1 and CDR2 from the germline V gene are SGHRS and YFSETQ. Trimming cost V 0 bases and J 4 bases, with 8 bases left between them. The CDR3 length is 14 residues. CDR3 DNA sequence: TGCGCCAGCAGCTTGGCCGGGCAAGGAAACACCATATATTTT. The encoded protein is CASSLAGQGNTIYF.

This clonotype was observed at least ten times. The chain links TRBV18 to TRBJ1-6; 8 nucleotides align to TRBD1. Germline V gene sequence: CDR1 KGHSH, CDR2 LQKENI. This CDR3 contains 15 residues. Trimming at V came to 6 bases and at J to 7 bases, leaving 8 bases not matched to a gene. The CDR3 DNA is TGTGCCAGCTCTCAGCAGGGGGCGACCAATTCACCCCTCCACTTT. It encodes CASSQQGATNSPLHF.

This clonotype was seen many times. The chain combines TRBV6-6 with TRBJ2-5, with D tentatively TRBD1 (6 bases). Germline assignment: CDR1 MNHNY and CDR2 SVGAGI (reference sequence). The CDR3 totals 16 residues. Trimming stripped 2 bases from V and 1 base from J, with 14 bases between. This chain's CDR3 is CASSYGQGRTQETQYF. The CDR3 bases are TGTGCCAGCAGTTACGGGCAGGGGCGGACCCAAGAGACCCAGTACTTC.

This clonotype was seen repeatedly, ten times or more. The rearrangement links TRBV20-1 to TRBJ1-1; no reliable D call. The germline V gene encodes CDR1 DFQATT and CDR2 SNEGSKA (reference sequence). The CDR3 covers 12 residues. Written as DNA, the CDR3 is TGCAGCGCAGAGCGGGGTGGGACTGAAGCTTTCTTT. This translates into CSAERGGTEAFF.

This clonotype has ten or more counts. This chain uses TRBV5-1 with TRBJ1-5, with D unresolved. The CDR3 covers 18 residues. Germline V lookup: CDR1 SGHRS, CDR2 YFSETQ. V gave up 0 bases and J gave up 0 bases, with 16 bases separating them. The CDR3 bases are TGCGCCAGCAGCTTGGCCCGGGCCGCAGGTTATAGCAATCAGCCCCAGCATTTT. Encoded protein: CASSLARAAGYSNQPQHF.

Many counts were recorded for this clonotype. The chain carries TRBV20-1 and TRBJ2-1; D not resolved. The germline V gene encodes CDR1 DFQATT and CDR2 SNEGSKA (reference sequence). Deletions cut 0 bases from V and 0 bases from J, with 6 bases between. There are 14 residues in the CDR3. The CDR3 bases are TGCAGTGCTAGAGAGGGAAGCTCCTACAATGAGCAGTTCTTC. Amino acid sequence: CSAREGSSYNEQFF.

Many counts were recorded for this clonotype. The chain employs TRBV5-1 and TRBJ1-6; TRBD1 matches 8 bases. Trimming at V came to 0 bases and at J to 7 bases, leaving 3 bases not matched to a gene. The length of the CDR3 is 15 residues. Looked up from germline, CDR1 is SGHRS and CDR2 is YFSETQ. Here the CDR3 reads CASSLGGQENSPLHF. The CDR3 coding sequence is TGCGCCAGCAGCTTGGGGGGACAGGAGAATTCACCCCTCCACTTT.

Ten or more counts support this clonotype. This chain connects TRBV5-1 to TRBJ2-1; tentative D call: TRBD1 (6 bases). V lost 3 bases to trimming and J lost 3 bases, with 10 bases between them. Germline V gives CDR1 SGHRS, CDR2 YFSETQ. This CDR3 comprises 14 residues. The CDR3 protein is CASSSGQSYNEQFF. In nucleotides, the CDR3 is TGCGCCAGCAGCTCCGGACAGAGCTACAATGAGCAGTTCTTC. Full variable domain (remainder filled in from reference TRBV5-1 and TRBJ2-1): KAGVTQTPRYLIKTRGQQVTLSCSPISGHRSVSWYQQTPGQGLQFLFEYFSETQRNKGNFPGRFSGRQFSNSRSEMNVSTLELGDSALYLCASSSGQSYNEQFFGPGTRLTVL.

This clonotype was recorded many times. The J gene is TRBJ1-5, the V gene TRBV20-1; D perhaps matches TRBD1 (6 bases). The length of the CDR3 is 16 residues. The V gene lost 2 bases and the J gene lost 1 base, with 15 bases spanning the gap. The germline V gene encodes CDR1 DFQATT and CDR2 SNEGSKA (reference sequence). Written as DNA, the CDR3 is TGCAGTGCTAGAAGAGGGGGACGCCTCAGCAATCAGCCCCAGCATTTT. Its protein is CSARRGGRLSNQPQHF.

There are many counts of this clonotype. This chain links TRBV5-6 with TRBJ2-7; TRBD1 aligns across 9 bases. The CDR3 totals 15 residues. CDR1 SGHDT and CDR2 YYEEEE come from the germline V gene. After removal of 2 bases from V and 5 bases from J, the junction contained 8 bases not matched to a gene. Here the CDR3 DNA reads TGTGCCAGCAGCTTAACAGGGGGCCCATGGGACGAGCAGTACTTC. Translating gives CASSLTGGPWDEQYF.